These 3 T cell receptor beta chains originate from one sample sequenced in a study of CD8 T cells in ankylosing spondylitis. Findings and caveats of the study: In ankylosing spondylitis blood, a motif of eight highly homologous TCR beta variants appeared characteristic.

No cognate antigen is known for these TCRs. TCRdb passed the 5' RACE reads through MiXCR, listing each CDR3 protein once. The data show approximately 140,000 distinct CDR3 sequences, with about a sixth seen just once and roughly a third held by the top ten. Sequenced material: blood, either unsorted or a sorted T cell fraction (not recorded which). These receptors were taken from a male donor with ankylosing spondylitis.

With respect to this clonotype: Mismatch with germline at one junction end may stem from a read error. CDR3 in amino acids: CASSLTTDPIYGYTF. The DNA of the CDR3 is TGTGCCAGCAGCCTGACGACGGATCCGATCTATGGCTACACCTTT. The V gene is TRBV7-9, the J gene TRBJ1-2; D unclear. The CDR3 length is 15 residues. Germline V gene lookup returns CDR1 SEHNR and CDR2 FQNEAQ (reference sequence).

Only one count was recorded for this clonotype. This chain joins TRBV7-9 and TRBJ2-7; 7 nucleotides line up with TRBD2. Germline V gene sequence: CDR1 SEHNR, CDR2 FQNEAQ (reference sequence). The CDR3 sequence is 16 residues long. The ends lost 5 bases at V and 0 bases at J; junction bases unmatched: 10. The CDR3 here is CASSPLGGSSSYEQYF. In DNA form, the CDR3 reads TGTGCCAGCAGCCCCCTAGGCGGGAGCAGCTCCTACGAGCAGTACTTC.

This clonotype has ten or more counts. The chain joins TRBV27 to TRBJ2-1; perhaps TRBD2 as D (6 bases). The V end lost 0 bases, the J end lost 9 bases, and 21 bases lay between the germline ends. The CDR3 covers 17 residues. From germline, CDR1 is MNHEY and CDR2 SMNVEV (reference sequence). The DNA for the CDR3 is TGTGCCAGCAGTTTATCGTCACCGGGACTGACTGACTCTGAGCAGTTCTTC. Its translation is CASSLSSPGLTDSEQFF.